The 24 T cell receptor beta chains presented below share a single source sample, sequenced in a study of shared clonotypes between healthy human individuals. The assay was immunoSEQ multiplex PCR, and TCRdb's table has in-frame clones only and misses some. The sample includes over a million clones, around 74% of them seen just once. The sample comprised memory CD4+ T cells sorted from blood. The subset denotes: CD45RA-negative fraction. Source of these receptors: a man aged 18 to 30 in good health.

The genes are TRBV9 and TRBJ1-3; D is unclear. The length of the CDR3 is 13 residues. V was cut by 0 bases and J by 4 bases, with 5 bases left in between. The germline CDR1 and CDR2 sequences are SGDLS and YYNGEE. In DNA, the CDR3 is TGTGCCAGCAGCGTAGCAAAGGGAAACACCATATATTTT. It codes for CASSVAKGNTIYF.

J is TRBJ2-1 and V is TRBV7-8; 11 bases fit TRBD2. J was trimmed by 7 bases and V by 5 bases; bases with no gene match: 10. In germline, CDR1 is SGHVS, CDR2 FQNEAQ. The CDR3 runs to 16 residues. CDR3 DNA: TGTGCCAGCAGCGAACGACTAGCGGGATTGGTGAATGAGCAGTTCTTC. It translates to CASSERLAGLVNEQFF.

This clone was detected once. This chain joins TRBV5-1 and TRBJ1-2, with 8 bases that match TRBD1. Germline CDR1 reads SGHRS; CDR2 reads YFSETQ. V dropped 0 bases and J dropped 8; count of bases not matched to a gene: 9. This CDR3 is 15 amino acids long. The CDR3 spells CASSLGQGAYQGYTF. The CDR3 region has the DNA TGCGCCAGCAGCTTGGGGCAGGGGGCCTATCAGGGCTACACCTTC. Complete variable domain (other parts from reference TRBV5-1 and TRBJ1-2): KAGVTQTPRYLIKTRGQQVTLSCSPISGHRSVSWYQQTPGQGLQFLFEYFSETQRNKGNFPGRFSGRQFSNSRSEMNVSTLELGDSALYLCASSLGQGAYQGYTFGSGTRLTVV.

This sequence joins TRBV5-4 and TRBJ2-7, with TRBD2 matching over 7 bases. Germline CDR1 reads SGHNT; CDR2 reads YYREEE (reference sequence). The CDR3 extends over 14 amino acids. The ends lost 4 bases at V and 2 bases at J; junction bases unmatched: 6. The CDR3 loop reads CASSHKGTTYEQYF. CDR3 sequence (DNA): TGTGCCAGCAGCCATAAAGGGACTACCTACGAGCAGTACTTC. The full variable domain, completed using reference TRBV5-4 and TRBJ2-7, is ETGVTQSPTHLIKTRGQQVTLRCSSQSGHNTVSWYQQALGQGPQFIFQYYREEENGRGNFPPRFSGLQFPNYSSELNVNALELDDSALYLCASSHKGTTYEQYFGPGTRLTVT.

This rearrangement joins TRBV21-1 to TRBJ2-5; whether TRBD2, the table's D call, matches the DNA was not checked. TRBV21-1 is deemed a pseudogene. The CDR3 totals 15 residues. The CDR3 here is CASSNGAGGVETQYF. The DNA of the CDR3 is TGTGCCAGCAGCAATGGGGCGGGGGGTGTAGAGACCCAGTACTTC.

The genes are TRBV6-1 and TRBJ2-7, with 8 positions matching TRBD1. The germline V gene has CDR1 MNHNS and CDR2 SASEGT. Germline trimming cut 6 bases from V and 5 bases from J; bases unmatched to any gene: 6. The CDR3 totals 13 residues. The CDR3, as DNA: TGTGCCAGCAGACGGACAGGGCTGAACGAGCAGTACTTC. It is translated as CASRRTGLNEQYF.

This clone was seen at least ten times. The rearrangement joins TRBV19 to TRBJ1-5, with unresolved D. In germline, CDR1 is LNHDA, CDR2 SQIVND (reference sequence). The CDR3 has 16 amino acids. The V and J ends lost 1 base and 2 bases respectively, with 12 bases between them. CDR3 DNA sequence: TGTGCCAGTAGTATAGGAGTTAGCGAGCGCAATCAGCCCCAGCATTTT. It specifies CASSIGVSERNQPQHF.

This clone was detected once. J is TRBJ2-1 and V is TRBV19; TRBD2 agrees at 8 bases. The V and J ends lost 3 bases and 3 bases, in that order; junction bases with no gene match: 7. CDR1 and CDR2 from the germline V gene are LNHDA and SQIVND (reference sequence). This CDR3 has 16 residues. The CDR3, as DNA: TGTGCCAGTAGTATCGAACTAGCGGTGATCTACAATGAGCAGTTCTTC. Its protein is CASSIELAVIYNEQFF.

The chain has TRBV5-1 and TRBJ2-3; 7 nucleotides line up with TRBD2. This CDR3 region has 17 residues. Germline-derived CDR1 and CDR2 are SGHRS and YFSETQ. V lost 3 bases, J lost 0 bases, and 10 bases stayed unmatched. The CDR3 DNA reads TGCGCCAGCAGCTCTACTCCTAGCGGATCTAGCACAGATACGCAGTATTTT. Encoded protein: CASSSTPSGSSTDTQYF.

The chain combines TRBV18 with TRBJ1-3; 9 nucleotides align to TRBD1. Trimming cost V 4 bases and J 1 base; bases outside gene matches: 11. Per germline, CDR1 KGHSH and CDR2 LQKENI. The CDR3 runs to 18 residues. This CDR3 is CASSLQGASPTSGNTIYF. CDR3 DNA: TGTGCCAGCTCACTACAGGGGGCGTCCCCCACATCTGGAAACACCATATATTTT. The full variable domain, in which reference TRBV18 and TRBJ1-3 provide the parts outside the CDR3, is NAGVMQNPRHLVRRRGQEARLRCSPMKGHSHVYWYRQLPEEGLKFMVYLQKENIIDESGMPKERFSAEFPKEGPSILRIQQVVRGDSAAYFCASSLQGASPTSGNTIYFGEGSWLTVV.

The V call is TRBV29-1, the J call TRBJ2-3, with 15 nucleotides matching TRBD2. V lost 6 bases, J lost 0 bases, and 4 bases stayed unmatched. Germline V lookup: CDR1 SQVTM, CDR2 ANQGSEA. The CDR3 has 16 amino acids. The CDR3 coding sequence is TGCAGCGTCAGAGGACTAGCGGGAGGGAGCACAGATACGCAGTATTTT. Its protein product is CSVRGLAGGSTDTQYF.

V gene TRBV5-1 combines with J gene TRBJ2-7, with 10 bases lining up with TRBD1. The V gene's germline CDR1 is SGHRS and CDR2 YFSETQ. The junction had 5 bases not matched to a gene; V was cut back by 0 bases and J by 8 bases. This CDR3 is built from 14 residues. Here the CDR3 DNA reads TGCGCCAGCAGCTTGGGACAGGGGGCCGGCAAGCAGTACTTC. Amino acids: CASSLGQGAGKQYF.

The rearrangement uses TRBV21-1 and TRBJ2-1; the DNA was not compared with TRBD2, the D call given in the table. TRBV21-1 corresponds to a pseudogene. This CDR3 region has 18 residues. CDR3 sequence: CASSKGYPPAGGLNEQFF. In DNA form, the CDR3 reads TGTGCCAGCAGCAAAGGGTACCCGCCAGCGGGAGGGTTGAATGAGCAGTTCTTC.

For the CDR3, the DNA is TGTGCCAGCAGTGAAGCTCGGGGGTGGGGCTACGAGCAGTACTTC. Translation gives CASSEARGWGYEQYF. The chain is built from TRBV6-1 and TRBJ2-7; TRBD2 is a possible D gene (6 bases). CDR1 is MNHNS, CDR2 SASEGT, per germline. The V end lost 0 bases, the J end lost 3 bases, and 12 bases lay between the germline ends. The CDR3 is 15 amino acids.

CDR3 sequence (DNA): TGCGCCAGCAGCCAGGAGGGTACGAACACCATATATTTT. This sequence encodes CASSQEGTNTIYF. The rearrangement joins TRBV5-1 to TRBJ1-3; D ambiguous. V was cut by 4 bases and J by 7 bases, with 12 bases left in between. Looked up from germline, CDR1 is SGHRS and CDR2 is YFSETQ. This CDR3 has 13 residues.

V is TRBV19 and J is TRBJ2-1, with a tentative D call TRBD2 (6 bases). Trimming stripped 0 bases from V and 12 bases from J, with 12 bases between. The CDR3 sequence is 13 residues long. Germline CDR1 LNHDA, CDR2 SQIVND (reference sequence). CDR3 sequence: CASSIDWRGGQFF. The CDR3 DNA reads TGTGCCAGTAGTATAGATTGGAGGGGCGGGCAGTTCTTC.

The rearrangement joins TRBV6-1 to TRBJ1-5; D ambiguous. Trimming cost V 8 bases and J 0 bases, with 8 bases left between them. This CDR3 region has 13 residues. CDR1 and CDR2 (germline): MNHNS, SASEGT. Here the CDR3 reads CASRPVSNQPQHF. CDR3 in DNA: TGTGCCAGCCGGCCAGTTAGCAATCAGCCCCAGCATTTT.

The chain uses TRBV2 and TRBJ2-1; 7 bases map to TRBD2. J lost 0 bases, V lost 5 bases, and 10 bases had no gene match. The CDR3 consists of 17 residues. The V gene's germline CDR1 is SNHLY and CDR2 FYNNEI. The CDR3, as DNA: TGTGCCAGCAGTCAACCTGCCACGGGAGGCTCCTACAATGAGCAGTTCTTC. As protein: CASSQPATGGSYNEQFF.

V usage is TRBV4-3 and J usage is TRBJ2-1, with D maybe TRBD2 (7 bases). Germline CDR1 reads LGHNA; CDR2 reads YSLEER. This CDR3 comprises 12 residues. Trimming left V 1 base short and J 13 bases short, with 11 bases between. CDR3: CASSQVAGAQFF. The CDR3 nucleotides are TGCGCCAGCAGCCAAGTGGCGGGGGCTCAGTTCTTC.

The chain carries TRBV6-1 and TRBJ2-7; D gene unclear. Trimming pared 0 bases from V and 2 bases from J, leaving 8 bases between. The CDR3 sequence is 14 residues long. Germline values: CDR1 MNHNS, CDR2 SASEGT. The CDR3 DNA follows: TGTGCCAGCAGTGAAGCCTGGAAGGCCTACGAGCAGTACTTC. Translation: CASSEAWKAYEQYF.

The rearrangement uses TRBV6-6 and TRBJ1-1; a weak D match, TRBD1 (6 bases). This CDR3 has 12 residues. V was pared by 4 bases and J by 10 bases, with 13 bases between. Germline lookup yields CDR1 MNHNY and CDR2 SVGAGI (reference sequence). CDR3 loop: CASSSPGAVAFF. Here the CDR3 DNA reads TGTGCCAGCAGTTCCCCAGGGGCTGTAGCTTTCTTT.

The chain employs TRBV7-2 and TRBJ2-3; 12 bases align to TRBD2. The V gene's germline CDR1 is SGHTA and CDR2 FQGNSA. After removal of 6 bases from V and 5 bases from J, the junction contained 3 bases not matched to a gene. The CDR3 runs 14 residues. CDR3 residues: CASRTSGGRDTQYF. CDR3 DNA: TGTGCCAGCAGGACTAGCGGGGGTAGAGATACGCAGTATTTT.

The chain joins TRBV6-5 to TRBJ1-6; a possible D gene is TRBD1 (6 bases). The V end lost 0 bases, the J end lost 7 bases, and 13 bases lay between the germline ends. The CDR3 totals 16 residues. Germline loops: CDR1 MNHEY, CDR2 SVGAGI. In DNA, the CDR3 is TGTGCCAGCAGTTACTCCTACAGGGTTGCGAATTCACCCCTCCACTTT. Translation gives CASSYSYRVANSPLHF.

This clone was observed many times. This chain joins TRBV15 and TRBJ2-5, with D hard to call. Trimming took 11 bases from V and 7 from J, leaving 14 bases between them. The CDR3 has 11 amino acids. Germline V lookup: CDR1 LNHNV, CDR2 YYDKDF (reference sequence). CDR3 in amino acids: CAPAGSGTQYF. The CDR3 nucleotides read TGTGCCCCCGCCGGTTCCGGGACCCAGTACTTC.